This section outlines one TCR beta chain sequence together with its context. These data originate in a study of blood T cell repertoires in COVID-19. CDR1 and CDR2 from the germline V gene are SEHNR and FQNEAQ (reference sequence). V gave up 3 bases and J gave up 0 bases; unmatched junction bases: 2. This CDR3 has 14 residues. Sequencing was performed with immunoSEQ multiplex PCR; in TCRdb, only in-frame clones are kept and a portion is missing. The table shows about 280,000 clones, with 82% occurring only once. Participants classified as exposed had met a COVID-19 case within 2 weeks before study entry.

The TCR sequence derives from a man aged 40-55 years who had been exposed to COVID-19. Sequences were obtained from PBMCs or T cells enriched from blood (not recorded which). This chain connects TRBV7-9 to TRBJ2-7, with TRBD2 matching 7 bases. The chain's CDR3 is CASSFGGGSYEQYF. The CDR3 nucleotides are TGTGCCAGCAGCTTTGGGGGGGGCTCCTACGAGCAGTACTTC. Complete variable domain (other parts from reference TRBV7-9 and TRBJ2-7): DTGVSQNPRHKITKRGQNVTFRCDPISEHNRLYWYRQTLGQGPEFLTYFQNEAQLEKSRLLSDRFSAERPKGSFSTLEIQRTEQGDSAMYLCASSFGGGSYEQYFGPGTRLTVT.